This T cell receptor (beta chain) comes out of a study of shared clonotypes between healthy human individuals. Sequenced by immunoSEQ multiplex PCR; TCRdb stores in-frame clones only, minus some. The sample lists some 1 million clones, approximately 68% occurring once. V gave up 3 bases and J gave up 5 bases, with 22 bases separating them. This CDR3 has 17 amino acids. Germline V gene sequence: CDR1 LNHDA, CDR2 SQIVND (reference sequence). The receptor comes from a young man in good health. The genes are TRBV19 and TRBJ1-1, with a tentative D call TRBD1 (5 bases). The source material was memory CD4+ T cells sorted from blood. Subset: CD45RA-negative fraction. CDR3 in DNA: TGTGCCAGTAGTATTTGGCTAAGGGGTAAGACGGAGACTGAAGCTTTCTTT. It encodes CASSIWLRGKTETEAFF.